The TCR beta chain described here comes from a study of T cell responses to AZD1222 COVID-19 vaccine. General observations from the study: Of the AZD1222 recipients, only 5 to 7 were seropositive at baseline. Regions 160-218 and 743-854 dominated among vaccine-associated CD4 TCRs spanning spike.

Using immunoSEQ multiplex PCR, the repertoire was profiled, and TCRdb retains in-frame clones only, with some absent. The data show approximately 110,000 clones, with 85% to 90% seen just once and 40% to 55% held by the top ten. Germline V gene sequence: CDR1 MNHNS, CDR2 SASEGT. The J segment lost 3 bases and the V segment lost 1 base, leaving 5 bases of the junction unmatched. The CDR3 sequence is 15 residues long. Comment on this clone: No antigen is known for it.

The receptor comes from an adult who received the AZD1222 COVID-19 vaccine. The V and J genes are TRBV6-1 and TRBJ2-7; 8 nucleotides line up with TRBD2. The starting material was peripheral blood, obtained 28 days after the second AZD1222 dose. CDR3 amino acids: CASSEGGAGDYEQYF. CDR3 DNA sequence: TGTGCCAGCAGTGAAGGCGGAGCGGGAGACTACGAGCAGTACTTC.